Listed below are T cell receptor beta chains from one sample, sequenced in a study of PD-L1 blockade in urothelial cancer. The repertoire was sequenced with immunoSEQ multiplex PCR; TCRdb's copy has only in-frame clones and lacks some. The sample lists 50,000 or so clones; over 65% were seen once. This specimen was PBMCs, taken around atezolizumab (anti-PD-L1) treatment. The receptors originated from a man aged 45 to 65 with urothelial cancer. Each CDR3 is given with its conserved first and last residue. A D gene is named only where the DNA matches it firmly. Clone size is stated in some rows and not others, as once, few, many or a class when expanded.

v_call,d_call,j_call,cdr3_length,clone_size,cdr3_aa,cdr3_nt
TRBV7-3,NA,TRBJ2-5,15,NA,CASSLSGAVGETQYF,TGTGCCAGCAGCTTAAGCGGTGCGGTTGGCGAGACCCAGTACTTC
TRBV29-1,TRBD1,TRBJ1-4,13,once,CSVEQGQGGKLFF,TGCAGCGTAGAACAAGGACAGGGTGGAAAACTGTTTTTT
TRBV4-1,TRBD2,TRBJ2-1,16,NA,CASRPGLAGGGNEQFF,TGCGCCAGCAGACCCGGACTAGCGGGAGGGGGTAATGAGCAGTTCTTC
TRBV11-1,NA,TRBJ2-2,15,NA,CASSRGGRNTGELFF,TGTGCCAGCAGCCGGGGTGGCAGGAACACCGGGGAGCTGTTTTTT
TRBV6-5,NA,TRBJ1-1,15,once,CASRRRNREGTEAFF,TGTGCCAGCAGACGACGAAACAGGGAGGGCACTGAAGCTTTCTTT
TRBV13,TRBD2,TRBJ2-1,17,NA,CASSPAHSGEIYNEQFF,TGTGCCAGCAGCCCTGCGCATAGCGGGGAGATATACAATGAGCAGTTCTTC
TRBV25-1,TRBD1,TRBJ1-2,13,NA,CASGGQGAGGYTF,TGTGCCAGCGGCGGTCAGGGGGCAGGTGGCTACACCTTC
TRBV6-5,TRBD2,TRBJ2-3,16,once,CASSSHRGGGTDTQYF,TGTGCCAGCAGTTCCCACCGGGGGGGAGGCACAGATACGCAGTATTTT
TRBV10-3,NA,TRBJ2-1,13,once,CAISDQGRNEQFF,TGTGCCATCAGTGACCAGGGAAGGAATGAGCAGTTCTTC
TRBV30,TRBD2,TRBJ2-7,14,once,CAWNPTSGSNEQYF,TGTGCCTGGAACCCGACTAGCGGGAGTAACGAGCAGTACTTC
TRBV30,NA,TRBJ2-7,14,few,CAWSVEGPRGEQYF,TGTGCCTGGAGTGTCGAGGGCCCCCGAGGGGAGCAGTACTTC
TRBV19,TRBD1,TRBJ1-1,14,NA,CASSIGGRGTEAFF,TGTGCCAGTTCTATAGGGGGCAGGGGCACTGAAGCTTTCTTT
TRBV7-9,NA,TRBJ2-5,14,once,CASSSTPREETQYF,TGTGCCAGCAGCTCCACCCCCAGGGAAGAGACCCAGTACTTC
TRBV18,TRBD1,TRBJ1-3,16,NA,CASSPGQVSSGNTIYF,TGTGCCAGCTCACCGGGACAGGTGAGCTCTGGAAACACCATATATTTT
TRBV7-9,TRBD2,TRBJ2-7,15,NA,CASSPGLAGRYEQYF,TGTGCCAGCAGCCCCGGACTAGCGGGGAGATACGAGCAGTACTTC